These 21 T cell receptor beta chains were sequenced from one sample in a study of Japanese encephalitis immunity and Zika vaccine responses. PBMCs were CFSE-labeled and cultured for roughly 6 days with peptide pools at around 0.98 ug/mL each. The sort collected unfixed, live, CD56-CD19-CD16-CD3+CD4+ CFSE-low proliferating CD4 T cells. A single record per CDR3 protein comes from TCRdb applying MiXCR to the 5' RACE reads. The table shows under 1,200 distinct CDR3 sequences, with around 3% occurring only once. The specimen was antigen-activated CD4+ T cells from blood, cultured, collected during a Zika inactivated vaccine study. Receptors were obtained from an adult man who received an inactivated Zika virus vaccine.

The chain uses TRBV7-9 and TRBJ1-4; a weak D match, TRBD1 (5 bases). The V end lost 1 base, the J end lost 11 bases, and 14 bases lay between the germline ends. This CDR3 contains 14 residues. Germline CDR1 is SEHNR and CDR2 is FQNEAQ (reference sequence). Here the CDR3 reads CASSLGQGLGKLFF. CDR3 in DNA: TGTGCCAGCAGCTTAGGGCAGGGATTGGGGAAACTGTTTTTT.

In its sample, this clonotype is medium-sized. The V and J genes are TRBV5-6 and TRBJ2-2; TRBD1 or TRBD2 may be the D gene (5 bases each). The CDR3 runs to 18 residues. Germline V gives CDR1 SGHDT, CDR2 YYEEEE. Deletions cut 3 bases from V and 5 bases from J, with 23 bases between. The CDR3: CASSWDVTGTVGTGELFF. CDR3 sequence (DNA): TGTGCCAGCAGCTGGGACGTCACGGGTACGGTGGGTACCGGGGAGCTGTTTTTT.

This clonotype ranks as medium-sized. The chain combines TRBV6-2 or TRBV6-3 with TRBJ2-1; TRBD2 aligns across 12 bases. Germline lookup yields CDR1 MNHEY and CDR2 SVGEGT. Trimming took 5 bases from V and 6 from J; bases not matched to a gene: 5. The CDR3 covers 15 residues. The CDR3 loop reads CASSSLAGGPNEQFF. The CDR3 coding sequence is TGTGCCAGCAGTAGCCTAGCGGGGGGGCCCAATGAGCAGTTCTTC.

This clonotype is labeled large. The chain links TRBV6-6 to TRBJ2-1; the D gene could be TRBD1 or TRBD2 (6 bases each). Germline lookup yields CDR1 MNHNY and CDR2 SVGAGI (reference sequence). The CDR3 is made up of 12 amino acids. Trimming left V 10 bases short and J 8 bases short, with 15 bases between. The CDR3 region is CATLGGIHEQFF. The CDR3 DNA sequence: TGTGCCACCCTAGGGGGGATCCATGAGCAGTTCTTC.

This clonotype is large. The chain couples TRBV7-9 to TRBJ2-2; D call uncertain. CDR1 and CDR2 (germline): SEHNR, FQNEAQ (reference sequence). The CDR3 loop spans 13 amino acids. The germline V and J ends were trimmed by 1 base and 1 base, with 1 base remaining between them. Written as DNA, the CDR3 is TGTGCCAGCAGCTTAGGGAACACCGGGGAGCTGTTTTTT. Its translation: CASSLGNTGELFF.

This clonotype qualifies as medium-sized. The gene calls are TRBV3-1 and TRBJ2-7; D unclear. Germline CDR1 LGHDT, CDR2 YNNKEL (reference sequence). The CDR3 contains 14 residues. The germline V and J ends were trimmed by 1 base and 2 bases, with 9 bases remaining between them. The CDR3 loop is CASSQAVDTYEQYF. CDR3 bases: TGTGCCAGCAGCCAAGCGGTCGACACCTACGAGCAGTACTTC.

By share of the sample, this clonotype is medium-sized. The CDR3 sequence is CATSGANTGELFF. CDR3 in DNA: TGTGCCACCAGCGGGGCGAACACCGGGGAGCTGTTTTTT. This chain uses TRBV6-2 or TRBV6-3 with TRBJ2-2, with TRBD2 identical over 7 bases. CDR3 length: 13 amino acids. Germline CDR1 and CDR2: MNHEY and SVGEGT. Trimming removed 10 bases from V and 0 bases from J; junction bases left unmatched: 2.

In its sample, this clonotype was seen many times. The chain couples TRBV20-1 to TRBJ1-5, with TRBD1 identical over 8 bases. V shed 3 bases, J shed 1 base, and the junction held 5 bases outside the gene matches. Germline assignment: CDR1 DFQATT and CDR2 SNEGSKA (reference sequence). CDR3 length: 15 residues. The CDR3 coding sequence is TGCAGTGCTAGCCGGGACAGGTGGAGCAATCAGCCCCAGCATTTT. Translation: CSASRDRWSNQPQHF.

In its sample, this clonotype is medium-sized (0.01 to 0.1%). This rearrangement joins TRBV4-3 to TRBJ2-7; D call uncertain. The CDR3 extends over 16 amino acids. The ends were cut back, 0 bases at V and 2 bases at J, with 14 bases in the middle. Per germline, CDR1 LGHNA and CDR2 YSLEER. Here the CDR3 DNA reads TGCGCCAGCAGCCAAGAGTATAATCTTGTCCCCTACGAGCAGTACTTC. Its translation is CASSQEYNLVPYEQYF.

This clonotype is large. The rearrangement uses TRBV6-2 or TRBV6-3 and TRBJ2-1; TRBD2 matches 9 bases. With 7 bases clipped from V and 6 bases from J, the junction kept 13 bases outside the gene matches. The CDR3 length is 16 residues. The germline V gene has CDR1 MNHEY and CDR2 SVGEGT. The CDR3 protein is CASTAEGPSGVNEQFF. CDR3 DNA sequence: TGTGCCAGCACCGCGGAGGGGCCTAGCGGGGTCAATGAGCAGTTCTTC.

By proportion, this clonotype is large. This rearrangement joins TRBV20-1 to TRBJ1-1, with a tentative D call TRBD1 (5 bases). This CDR3 has 11 amino acids. The germline V gene has CDR1 DFQATT and CDR2 SNEGSKA (reference sequence). V was pared by 6 bases and J by 1 base, with 6 bases between. CDR3 protein: CSAGQNTEAFF. DNA of the CDR3: TGCAGTGCGGGGCAGAACACTGAAGCTTTCTTT.

This clonotype is medium-sized (0.01 to 0.1%) by share. This chain connects TRBV9 to TRBJ1-1; D not certain. Germline V lookup: CDR1 SGDLS, CDR2 YYNGEE. Trimming took 0 bases from V and 5 from J, leaving 8 bases between them. The CDR3 loop spans 13 amino acids. Written as DNA, the CDR3 is TGTGCCAGCAGCGTAGAATCGGGGACTGAAGCTTTCTTT. Encoded protein: CASSVESGTEAFF. Variable domain in full (rest from reference TRBV9 and TRBJ1-1): DSGVTQTPKHLITATGQRVTLRCSPRSGDLSVYWYQQSLDQGLQFLIQYYNGEERAKGNILERFSAQQFPDLHSELNLSSLELGDSALYFCASSVESGTEAFFGQGTRLTVV.

This clonotype was recorded many times. The chain employs TRBV6-1 and TRBJ2-5; TRBD2 is a possible D gene (5 bases). Germline CDR1 is MNHNS and CDR2 is SASEGT. V lost 0 bases to trimming and J lost 5 bases, with 10 bases between them. The length of the CDR3 is 14 residues. CDR3 sequence: CASSEARGWETQYF. Here the CDR3 DNA reads TGTGCCAGCAGTGAAGCAAGAGGGTGGGAGACCCAGTACTTC.

This clonotype was picked up many times. The chain recombines TRBV6-4 with TRBJ2-1, with D possibly matching TRBD2 (5 bases). The germline gives CDR1 MRHNA, CDR2 SNTAGT. The CDR3 sequence is 15 residues long. V lost 4 bases to trimming and J lost 2 bases, with 12 bases between them. CDR3 nucleotides: TGTGCCAGCAGTGTCGAGGCCGGGACCTACAATGAGCAGTTCTTC. It is translated as CASSVEAGTYNEQFF.

The chain combines TRBV20-1 with TRBJ2-1; 8 nucleotides agree with TRBD1. Germline loops: CDR1 DFQATT, CDR2 SNEGSKA (reference sequence). The CDR3 runs 15 residues. V lost 3 bases to trimming and J lost 7 bases; unmatched junction nucleotides: 11. The CDR3 reads CSARGGQGLWNEQFF. In DNA form, the CDR3 reads TGCAGTGCTAGGGGCGGACAGGGTCTGTGGAATGAGCAGTTCTTC.

This clonotype was detected ten times or more. The chain employs TRBV19 and TRBJ2-1, with TRBD2 matching over 9 bases. V was pared by 4 bases and J by 2 bases, with 3 bases of the junction left unmatched. Germline loops: CDR1 LNHDA, CDR2 SQIVND (reference sequence). The CDR3 is 15 residues long. The CDR3 bases are TGTGCCAGTAGTACTAGCGGGGAACCCTACAATGAGCAGTTCTTC. It codes for CASSTSGEPYNEQFF.

This clonotype is medium-sized. The rearrangement uses TRBV5-1 and TRBJ1-5; TRBD1 agrees at 7 bases. Germline V gives CDR1 SGHRS, CDR2 YFSETQ. With 0 bases clipped from V and 6 bases from J, the junction kept 6 bases outside the gene matches. This CDR3 is built from 15 residues. The CDR3 nucleotides are TGCGCCAGCAGCTTGGAAGGGGGCGCAAGTCAGCCCCAGCATTTT. It specifies CASSLEGGASQPQHF. The variable domain in full, completed from reference TRBV5-1 and TRBJ1-5, reads KAGVTQTPRYLIKTRGQQVTLSCSPISGHRSVSWYQQTPGQGLQFLFEYFSETQRNKGNFPGRFSGRQFSNSRSEMNVSTLELGDSALYLCASSLEGGASQPQHFGDGTRLSIL.

In its sample, this clonotype is medium-sized. One end of the junction does not line up with germline, which may come from a read error. This sequence joins TRBV4-2 and TRBJ1-3, with 7 nucleotides matching TRBD1. Germline V gives CDR1 LGHNA, CDR2 YNFKEQ. The CDR3 loop spans 16 amino acids. The CDR3 sequence: CASSQVAGTDGNTIYF. CDR3 DNA: TGCGCCAGCAGCCAAGTTGCCGGGACAGATGGAAACACCATATATTTT.

Sample share makes this clonotype large. The chain joins TRBV7-2 to TRBJ2-4; D not resolved. From germline, CDR1 is SGHTA and CDR2 FQGNSA. V was trimmed by 1 base and J by 5 bases, leaving 6 bases between them. The CDR3 contains 13 residues. The CDR3 bases are TGTGCCAGCAGCTTAGGTACACAAAACATTCAGTACTTC. Protein product: CASSLGTQNIQYF.

This clonotype was detected many times. J is TRBJ2-2 and V is TRBV3-1; no clear D gene. Trimming shortened V by 3 bases and J by 10 bases, and 6 bases separated the two germline ends. The CDR3 sequence is 11 residues long. Germline V gene data show CDR1 as LGHDT and CDR2 as YNNKEL (reference sequence). CDR3 amino acids: CASSHLEELFF. The CDR3 coding sequence is TGTGCCAGCAGCCACTTGGAGGAGCTGTTTTTT.

This clonotype is medium-sized by share. V gene TRBV6-6 combines with J gene TRBJ2-1; D remains unclear. The CDR3 consists of 11 residues. Germline CDR1 MNHNY, CDR2 SVGAGI (reference sequence). V lost 10 bases and J lost 9, with 13 bases in between. This chain's CDR3 is CATILVGEQFF. In DNA form, the CDR3 reads TGTGCCACTATACTTGTCGGTGAGCAGTTCTTC.